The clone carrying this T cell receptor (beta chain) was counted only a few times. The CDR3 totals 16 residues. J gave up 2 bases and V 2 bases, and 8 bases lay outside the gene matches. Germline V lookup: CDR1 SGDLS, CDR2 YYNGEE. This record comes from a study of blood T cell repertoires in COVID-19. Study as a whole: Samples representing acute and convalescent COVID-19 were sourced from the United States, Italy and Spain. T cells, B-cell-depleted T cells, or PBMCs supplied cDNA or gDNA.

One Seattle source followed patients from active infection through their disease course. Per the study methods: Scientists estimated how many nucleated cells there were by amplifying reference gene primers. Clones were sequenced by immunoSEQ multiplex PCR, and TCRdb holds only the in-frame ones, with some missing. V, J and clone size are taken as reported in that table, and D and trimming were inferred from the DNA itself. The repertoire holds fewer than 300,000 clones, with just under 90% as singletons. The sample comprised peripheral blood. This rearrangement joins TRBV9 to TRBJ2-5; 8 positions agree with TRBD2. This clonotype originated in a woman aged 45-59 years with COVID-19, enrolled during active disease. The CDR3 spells CASSVSGTSVQETQYF. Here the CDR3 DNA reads TGTGCCAGCAGCGTTTCCGGGACTAGTGTACAAGAGACCCAGTACTTC.